This T cell receptor beta chain was recorded in a study of shared clonotypes between healthy human individuals. A few counts support this clone. Other DNA sequences of this sample code for an identical CDR3. It was CD45RO-negative cells, positively selected for CCR7, that made up naive CD8 cells, with terminally differentiated effector memory CD45RA+ cells excluded. The table came from immunoSEQ multiplex PCR; TCRdb's copy has only in-frame clones and leaves some out. This table has around 1,900,000 clones, just over 90% appearing once. The clonotype comes from a young man in good health. Some clones in this sample may be carry-over from other donors' samples. Sequences were obtained from naive CD8+ T cells from PBMCs.

Here the CDR3 DNA reads TGCAGCGTTGGGGGGTCCGAGCAGTACTTC. This codes for CSVGGSEQYF. The chain joins TRBV29-1 to TRBJ2-7; D may be TRBD1 or TRBD2 (5 bases each). The CDR3 is made up of 10 amino acids. V was cut by 4 bases and J by 6 bases, with 7 bases left in between. Germline V lookup: CDR1 SQVTM, CDR2 ANQGSEA.